Listed here are 26 T cell receptor beta chains from one sample, sequenced in a study of T cells in Graves' hyperthyroidism and ophthalmopathy. It was RNA transcripts that yielded the amplified TCR beta CDR3 regions. In the first-round RT-PCR of the TCR CDR3, the HTBI primer set was used. TCRdb analysed the multiplex PCR reads with MiXCR anew, one entry per CDR3 protein. The table has under 130,000 distinct CDR3 sequences, roughly 44% seen once. The sample consisted of blood. Every receptor here comes from a man aged 35 to 55 with Graves' hyperthyroidism.

At least ten counts were recorded for this clonotype. The CDR3 loop is CASSFRETGGVDGYTF. CDR3 DNA sequence: TGTGCCAGCAGCTTCCGAGAGACAGGTGGCGTTGATGGCTACACCTTC. The chain is built from TRBV13 and TRBJ1-2, with D possibly being TRBD1 (6 bases). Trimming took off 3 bases at V and 6 bases at J, with 20 bases between the two ends. The germline CDR1 and CDR2 sequences are PRHDT and FYEKMQ (reference sequence). CDR3 length equals 16 residues.

This clonotype was counted once. The chain links TRBV20-1 to TRBJ2-1, with TRBD1 matching 7 bases. This CDR3 has 13 residues. Germline-derived CDR1 and CDR2 are DFQATT and SNEGSKA (reference sequence). With V trimmed by 6 bases and J by 9 bases, 11 bases remained unmatched. The CDR3 DNA sequence: TGCAGTGCCCGCGGGCAGGGGGTGGGTGAGCAGTTCTTC. It encodes CSARGQGVGEQFF.

The chain links TRBV29-1 to TRBJ2-5; D possibly corresponds to TRBD1 (6 bases). Trimming stripped 5 bases from V and 12 bases from J, with 13 bases between. Germline CDR1 is SQVTM and CDR2 is ANQGSEA. The CDR3 has 10 amino acids. The CDR3: CSVSEGVKYF. DNA for the CDR3: TGCAGCGTTTCCGAGGGGGTAAAGTACTTC.

This clonotype was detected many times. The rearrangement uses TRBV9 and TRBJ2-3; unclear D gene. The CDR3 has 14 residues. Trimming pared 0 bases from V and 2 bases from J, leaving 7 bases between. The V gene's germline CDR1 is SGDLS and CDR2 YYNGEE. The CDR3 DNA sequence: TGTGCCAGCAGCGTAGCTCCTGACACAGATACGCAGTATTTT. Its protein product is CASSVAPDTDTQYF.

The rearrangement uses TRBV20-1 and TRBJ1-1; unclear D gene. Per the germline V gene, CDR1 is DFQATT and CDR2 is SNEGSKA (reference sequence). The CDR3 totals 14 residues. With 1 base removed from V and 3 bases from J, the gap between germline ends came to 12 bases. The CDR3 reads CSARARPKDTEAFF. In nucleotides, the CDR3 is TGCAGTGCTAGAGCAAGGCCCAAGGACACTGAAGCTTTCTTT.

This clonotype is medium-sized within its sample. The DNA for the CDR3 is TGTGCCACCAGCATACCAGGGTGGAATTCACCCCTCCACTTT. This codes for CATSIPGWNSPLHF. The V call is TRBV15, the J call TRBJ1-6, with a possible D match to TRBD1 (5 bases). Trimming removed 4 bases from V and 7 bases from J, with 11 bases in between. CDR1 is LNHNV and CDR2 is YYDKDF in the germline V gene (reference sequence). This CDR3 has 14 residues. Supplemented by reference TRBV15 and TRBJ1-6, the full variable domain reads DAMVIQNPRYQVTQFGKPVTLSCSQTLNHNVMYWYQQKSSQAPKLLFHYYDKDFNNEADTPDNFQSRRPNTSFCFLDIRSPGLGDTAMYLCATSIPGWNSPLHFGNGTRLTVT.

The chain has TRBV9 and TRBJ2-5, with TRBD1 identical over 9 bases. Germline V CDR1 and CDR2: SGDLS, YYNGEE. There are 12 residues in the CDR3. V was clipped by 0 bases and J by 12 bases; unmatched bases: 3. The DNA for the CDR3 is TGTGCCAGCAGCGTAGGGACAGGGGTAGAGTACTTC. This codes for CASSVGTGVEYF. The entire variable domain, with the rest obtained from reference TRBV9 and TRBJ2-5, is as follows: DSGVTQTPKHLITATGQRVTLRCSPRSGDLSVYWYQQSLDQGLQFLIQYYNGEERAKGNILERFSAQQFPDLHSELNLSSLELGDSALYFCASSVGTGVEYFGPGTRLLVL.

The sample holds many counts of this clonotype. The rearrangement links TRBV25-1 to TRBJ2-7; possible D gene TRBD1, 5 bases. Germline values: CDR1 MGHDK, CDR2 SYGVNS. Trimming cost V 3 bases and J 2 bases, with 8 bases left between them. This CDR3 has 13 amino acids. CDR3 DNA: TGTGCCAGCAGTGACAGGGCGGCCTACGAGCAGTACTTC. Encoded protein: CASSDRAAYEQYF.

This sequence joins TRBV18 and TRBJ2-5; TRBD1 might be the D (6 bases). Germline assignment: CDR1 KGHSH and CDR2 LQKENI. This CDR3 region has 12 residues. The ends were cut back, 8 bases at V and 1 base at J, with 8 bases in the middle. The CDR3: CASGGRQETQYF. In DNA form, the CDR3 reads TGTGCCAGCGGGGGCCGCCAAGAGACCCAGTACTTC. Using reference TRBV18 and TRBJ2-5 for the parts outside the CDR3, the full variable domain is NAGVMQNPRHLVRRRGQEARLRCSPMKGHSHVYWYRQLPEEGLKFMVYLQKENIIDESGMPKERFSAEFPKEGPSILRIQQVVRGDSAAYFCASGGRQETQYFGPGTRLLVL.

This clonotype was counted many times. The rearrangement joins TRBV6-6 to TRBJ2-1; the D gene could be TRBD1 or TRBD2 (7 bases each). This CDR3 spans 14 amino acids. Looked up from germline, CDR1 is MNHNY and CDR2 is SVGAGI (reference sequence). V was clipped by 7 bases and J by 7 bases, with 17 bases between them. The CDR3 DNA follows: TGTGCCAGCACCTACCTCAGGGGGGGTAATGAGCAGTTCTTC. It is translated as CASTYLRGGNEQFF.

Ten or more counts support this clonotype. The rearrangement uses TRBV20-1 and TRBJ2-1; tentative D call: TRBD1 (5 bases). Germline V gene data show CDR1 as DFQATT and CDR2 as SNEGSKA (reference sequence). The CDR3 is made up of 13 amino acids. The V end was cut by 1 base, the J end by 5 bases, with 9 bases between. CDR3 amino acids: CSARVQGHNEQFF. CDR3 sequence (DNA): TGCAGTGCTAGAGTTCAGGGCCACAATGAGCAGTTCTTC.

This clonotype was observed many times. This chain connects TRBV2 to TRBJ2-7; 9 nucleotides align to TRBD2. After removal of 7 bases from V and 1 base from J, the junction contained 5 bases not matched to a gene. Looked up from germline, CDR1 is SNHLY and CDR2 is FYNNEI. The CDR3 runs to 14 residues. CDR3 nucleotides: TGTGCCAGCAACCTAGCGGGGAGATCCTACGAGCAGTACTTC. Its translation: CASNLAGRSYEQYF.

The V call is TRBV15, the J call TRBJ1-1; the D gene is possibly TRBD1 (6 bases). The CDR3 extends over 15 amino acids. The germline V gene has CDR1 LNHNV and CDR2 YYDKDF (reference sequence). Trimming shortened V by 1 base and J by 1 base, and 10 bases separated the two germline ends. The CDR3 loop is CATSRGTGQNTEAFF. The CDR3 DNA follows: TGTGCCACCAGCAGAGGTACGGGACAGAACACTGAAGCTTTCTTT.

This clonotype was observed at least ten times. The rearrangement links TRBV7-2 to TRBJ2-2; 8 bases line up with TRBD2. The CDR3 length is 15 residues. CDR1 SGHTA and CDR2 FQGNSA come from the germline V gene. V trimming: 4 bases; J trimming: 5 bases; junction bases outside the gene matches: 6. CDR3 in amino acids: CASSSGLVRTGELFF. Here the CDR3 DNA reads TGTGCCAGCAGCTCGGGACTAGTTAGGACCGGGGAGCTGTTTTTT.

Worth noting for this clonotype: Without the conserved terminal phenylalanine or tryptophan, this CDR3 likely stems from a read error. V usage is TRBV15 and J usage is TRBJ2-5, with 7 bases matching TRBD1. The CDR3 has 15 amino acids. Germline CDR1 and CDR2: LNHNV and YYDKDF (reference sequence). V shed 3 bases and J 5 bases; nucleotides not matched to a gene: 9. CDR3 protein: CATSSHRDSQETQYL. The CDR3 DNA follows: TGTGCCACCAGCAGCCACCGGGACAGCCAGGAGACCCAGTACCTC.

Here the CDR3 reads CASTTVPANTEAFF. DNA for the CDR3: TGTGCCAGCACGACGGTCCCGGCGAACACTGAAGCTTTCTTT. V gene TRBV28 combines with J gene TRBJ1-1; D call uncertain. Deletions cut 7 bases from V and 1 base from J, with 13 bases between. Germline-derived CDR1 and CDR2 are MDHEN and SYDVKM. The CDR3 spans 14 residues.

The table lists this clonotype with many counts. The rearrangement links TRBV5-6 to TRBJ1-5; D remains unclear. V was shortened by 3 bases and J by 2 bases, with 6 bases between the two germline ends. Germline V lookup: CDR1 SGHDT, CDR2 YYEEEE. CDR3 length: 13 residues. The CDR3 spells CASSSWGNQPQHF. CDR3 sequence (DNA): TGTGCCAGCAGCTCTTGGGGCAATCAGCCCCAGCATTTT.

This clonotype was counted many times. The gene calls are TRBV2 and TRBJ1-1; D remains ambiguous. There are 14 residues in the CDR3. Germline V gene lookup returns CDR1 SNHLY and CDR2 FYNNEI. V lost 5 bases to trimming and J lost 1 base, with 11 bases between them. CDR3 sequence reads: CASSLAGSNTEAFF. The CDR3 DNA is TGTGCCAGCAGTTTAGCCGGGTCGAACACTGAAGCTTTCTTT. Full variable domain (missing parts from reference TRBV2 and TRBJ1-1): EPEVTQTPSHQVTQMGQEVILRCVPISNHLYFYWYRQILGQKVEFLVSFYNNEISEKSEIFDDQFSVERPDGSNFTLKIRSTKLEDSAMYFCASSLAGSNTEAFFGQGTRLTVV.

This clonotype was found a few times. The chain couples TRBV27 to TRBJ1-2; the match to TRBD1 covers 7 bases. Trimming removed 5 bases from V and 3 bases from J; junction bases left unmatched: 12. Germline V gives CDR1 MNHEY, CDR2 SMNVEV (reference sequence). The CDR3 extends over 16 amino acids. The CDR3 is CASSIQPRQGYYGYTF. Written as DNA, the CDR3 is TGTGCCAGCAGTATACAACCACGACAGGGATACTATGGCTACACCTTC.

This clonotype occurred many times. The V and J genes are TRBV11-3 and TRBJ2-7; 7 bases map to TRBD2. CDR3 length equals 14 residues. Germline-derived CDR1 and CDR2 are SGHNT and YENEEA. The J segment lost 2 bases and the V segment lost 5 bases, leaving 6 bases of the junction unmatched. CDR3 nucleotide sequence: TGTGCCAGCAGCCCTAGCGGCTACACCTACGAGCAGTACTTC. It encodes CASSPSGYTYEQYF.

This clonotype was found many times. The chain combines TRBV14 with TRBJ2-4, with no clear D. Germline V gene sequence: CDR1 SGHDN, CDR2 FVKESK. This CDR3 has 13 amino acids. With 0 bases removed from V and 3 bases from J, the gap between germline ends came to 3 bases. CDR3 amino acids: CASSQDVKNIQYF. In DNA, the CDR3 is TGTGCCAGCAGCCAAGACGTCAAAAACATTCAGTACTTC.

This clonotype has only a few counts. The chain combines TRBV18 with TRBJ1-2, with TRBD1 matching over 10 bases. This CDR3 has 13 amino acids. V lost 6 bases to trimming and J lost 6 bases; unmatched junction nucleotides: 4. Germline CDR1 reads KGHSH; CDR2 reads LQKENI. CDR3 DNA sequence: TGTGCCAGCTCGCCAGGACAGGGGGATGGCTACACCTTC. Its protein product is CASSPGQGDGYTF. Full variable domain (rest looked up from reference TRBV18 and TRBJ1-2): NAGVMQNPRHLVRRRGQEARLRCSPMKGHSHVYWYRQLPEEGLKFMVYLQKENIIDESGMPKERFSAEFPKEGPSILRIQQVVRGDSAAYFCASSPGQGDGYTFGSGTRLTVV.

V and J are TRBV20-1 and TRBJ2-5; 8 nucleotides agree with TRBD2. CDR1 is DFQATT and CDR2 is SNEGSKA in the germline V gene (reference sequence). The CDR3 runs 15 residues. J was trimmed by 2 bases and V by 3 bases; bases with no gene match: 8. The CDR3 reads CSARGVSGAQETQYF. CDR3 bases: TGCAGTGCTAGGGGGGTTAGCGGGGCTCAAGAGACCCAGTACTTC.

A word on this clonotype: This may arise from a read error, as a much more abundant clone is one base away. The V call is TRBV27, the J call TRBJ1-5; no clear D. The V end was cut by 5 bases, the J end by 6 bases, with 8 bases between. Germline CDR1 and CDR2: MNHEY and SMNVEV (reference sequence). The CDR3 extends over 12 amino acids. The chain's CDR3 is CASSGRGQPQHF. CDR3 bases: TGTGCCAGCAGTGGGCGAGGTCAGCCCCAGCATTTT.

Many counts were recorded for this clonotype. The chain recombines TRBV11-2 with TRBJ2-1, with 9 bases matching TRBD2. The V segment lost 1 base and the J segment 4 bases; nucleotides outside the gene matches: 2. The CDR3 consists of 15 residues. Germline V gene data show CDR1 as SGHAT and CDR2 as FQNNGV. The CDR3 spells CASSLVAGAYNEQFF. CDR3 in DNA: TGTGCCAGCAGCTTAGTAGCGGGGGCATACAATGAGCAGTTCTTC.

The gene calls are TRBV15 and TRBJ2-4; weak D call: TRBD2 (6 bases). The CDR3 runs to 16 residues. Trimming left V 5 bases short and J 2 bases short, with 16 bases between. Germline loops: CDR1 LNHNV, CDR2 YYDKDF (reference sequence). The CDR3 DNA reads as TGTGCCACCAGCGGGTCGACGGGGGTAACCAAAAACATTCAGTACTTC. It yields the protein CATSGSTGVTKNIQYF.